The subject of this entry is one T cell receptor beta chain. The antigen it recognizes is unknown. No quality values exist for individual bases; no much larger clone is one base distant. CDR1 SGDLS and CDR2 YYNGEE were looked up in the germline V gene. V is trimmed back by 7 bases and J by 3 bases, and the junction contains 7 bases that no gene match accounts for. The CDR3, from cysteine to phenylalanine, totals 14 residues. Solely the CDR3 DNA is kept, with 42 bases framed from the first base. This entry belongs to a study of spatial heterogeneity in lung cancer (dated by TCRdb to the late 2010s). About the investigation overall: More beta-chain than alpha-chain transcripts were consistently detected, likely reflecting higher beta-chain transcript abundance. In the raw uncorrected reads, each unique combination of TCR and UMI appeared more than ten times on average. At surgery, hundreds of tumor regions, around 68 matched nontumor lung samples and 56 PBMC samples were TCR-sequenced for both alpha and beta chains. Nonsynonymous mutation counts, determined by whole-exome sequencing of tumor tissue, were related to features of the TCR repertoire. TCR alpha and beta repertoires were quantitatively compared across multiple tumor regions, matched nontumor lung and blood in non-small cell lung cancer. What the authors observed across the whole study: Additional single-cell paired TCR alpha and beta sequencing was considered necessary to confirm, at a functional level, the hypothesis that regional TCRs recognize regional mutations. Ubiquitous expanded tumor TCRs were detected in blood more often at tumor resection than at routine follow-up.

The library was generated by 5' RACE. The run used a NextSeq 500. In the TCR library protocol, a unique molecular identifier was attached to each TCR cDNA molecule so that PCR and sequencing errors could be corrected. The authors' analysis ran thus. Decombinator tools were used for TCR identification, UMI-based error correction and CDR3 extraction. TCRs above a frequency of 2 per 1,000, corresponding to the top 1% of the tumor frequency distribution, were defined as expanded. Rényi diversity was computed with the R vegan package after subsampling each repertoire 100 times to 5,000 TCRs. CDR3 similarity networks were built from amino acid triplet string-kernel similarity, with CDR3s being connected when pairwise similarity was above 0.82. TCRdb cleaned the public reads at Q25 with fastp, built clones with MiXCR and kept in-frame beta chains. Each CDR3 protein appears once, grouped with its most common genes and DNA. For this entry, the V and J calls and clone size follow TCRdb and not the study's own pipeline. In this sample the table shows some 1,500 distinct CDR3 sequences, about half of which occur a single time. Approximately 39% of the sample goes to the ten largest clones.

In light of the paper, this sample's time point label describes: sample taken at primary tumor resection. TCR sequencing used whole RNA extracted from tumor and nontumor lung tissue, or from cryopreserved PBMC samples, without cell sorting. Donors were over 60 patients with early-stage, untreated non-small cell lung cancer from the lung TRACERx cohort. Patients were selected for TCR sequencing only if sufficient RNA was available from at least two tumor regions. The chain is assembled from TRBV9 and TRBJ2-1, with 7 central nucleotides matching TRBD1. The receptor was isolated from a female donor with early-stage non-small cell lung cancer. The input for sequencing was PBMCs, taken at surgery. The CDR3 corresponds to CASGRTGLYNEQFF. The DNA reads TGTGCCAGCGGCAGGACAGGACTCTACAATGAGCAGTTCTTC.